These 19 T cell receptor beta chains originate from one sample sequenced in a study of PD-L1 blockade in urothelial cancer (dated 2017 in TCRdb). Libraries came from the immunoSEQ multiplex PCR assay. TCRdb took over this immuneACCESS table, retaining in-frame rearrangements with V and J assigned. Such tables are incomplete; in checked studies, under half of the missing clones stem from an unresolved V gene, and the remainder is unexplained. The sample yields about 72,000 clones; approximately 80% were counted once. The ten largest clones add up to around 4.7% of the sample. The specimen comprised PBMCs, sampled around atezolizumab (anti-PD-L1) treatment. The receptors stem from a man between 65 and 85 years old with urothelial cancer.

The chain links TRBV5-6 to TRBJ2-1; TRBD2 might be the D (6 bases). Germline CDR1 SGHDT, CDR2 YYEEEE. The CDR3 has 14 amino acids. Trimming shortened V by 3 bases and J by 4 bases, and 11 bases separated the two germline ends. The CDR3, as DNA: TGTGCCAGCAGCTCCGGGAGCTATTACAATGAGCAGTTCTTC. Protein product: CASSSGSYYNEQFF.

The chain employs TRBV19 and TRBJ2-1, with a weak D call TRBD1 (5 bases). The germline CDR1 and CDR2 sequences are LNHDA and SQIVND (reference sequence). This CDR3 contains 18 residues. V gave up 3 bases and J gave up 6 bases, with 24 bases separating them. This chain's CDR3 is CASSMGPLKGLELNEQFF. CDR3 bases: TGTGCCAGTAGTATGGGGCCCTTGAAGGGCTTGGAACTCAATGAGCAGTTCTTC.

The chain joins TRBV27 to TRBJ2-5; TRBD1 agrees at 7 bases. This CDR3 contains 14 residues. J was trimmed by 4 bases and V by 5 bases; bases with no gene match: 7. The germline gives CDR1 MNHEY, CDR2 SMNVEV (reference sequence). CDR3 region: CASSATGTRETQYF. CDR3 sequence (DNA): TGTGCCAGCAGTGCGACAGGGACGAGAGAGACCCAGTACTTC.

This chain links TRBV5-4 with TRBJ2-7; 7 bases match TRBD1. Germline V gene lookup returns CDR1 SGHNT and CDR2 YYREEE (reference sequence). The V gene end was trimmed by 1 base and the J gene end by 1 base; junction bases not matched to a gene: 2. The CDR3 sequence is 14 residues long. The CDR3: CASSLLQGSYEQYF. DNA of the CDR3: TGTGCCAGCAGCTTGCTACAGGGGTCCTACGAGCAGTACTTC.

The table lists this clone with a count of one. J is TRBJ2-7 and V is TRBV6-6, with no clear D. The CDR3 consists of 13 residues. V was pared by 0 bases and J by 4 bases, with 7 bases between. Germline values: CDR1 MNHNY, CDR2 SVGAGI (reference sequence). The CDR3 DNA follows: TGTGCCAGCAGTTACTCGTCAGTATACGAGCAGTACTTC. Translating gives CASSYSSVYEQYF.

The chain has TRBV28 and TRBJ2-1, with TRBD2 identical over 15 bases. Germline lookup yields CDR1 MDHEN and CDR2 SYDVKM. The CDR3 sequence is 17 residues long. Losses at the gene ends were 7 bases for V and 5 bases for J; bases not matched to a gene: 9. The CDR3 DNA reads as TGTGCCAGCACCCGTATCGGACTAGCGGGAGGGAACAATGAGCAGTTCTTC. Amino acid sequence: CASTRIGLAGGNNEQFF.

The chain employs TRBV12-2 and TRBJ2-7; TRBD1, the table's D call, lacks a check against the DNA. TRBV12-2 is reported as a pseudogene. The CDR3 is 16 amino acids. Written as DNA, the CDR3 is TGTGCAAGTCGCGCCGAGGGCCGGGACAGGTCCTACGAGCAGTACTTC. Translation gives CASRAEGRDRSYEQYF.

The CDR3 DNA reads as TGTGCCAGCAGTTACCCGGGGAGGCACGAGCAGTACTTC. Protein sequence: CASSYPGRHEQYF. The J gene is TRBJ2-7, the V gene TRBV6-5, with D perhaps matching TRBD2 (6 bases). Trimming removed 2 bases from V and 5 bases from J, with 10 bases in between. This CDR3 region has 13 residues. Germline V gene data show CDR1 as MNHEY and CDR2 as SVGAGI.

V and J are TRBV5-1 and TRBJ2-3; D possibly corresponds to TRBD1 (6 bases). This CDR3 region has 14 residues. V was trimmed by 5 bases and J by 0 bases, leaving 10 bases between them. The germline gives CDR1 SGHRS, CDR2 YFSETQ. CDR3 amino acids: CASRGGISTDTQYF. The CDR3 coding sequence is TGCGCCAGCAGAGGGGGAATAAGCACAGATACGCAGTATTTT. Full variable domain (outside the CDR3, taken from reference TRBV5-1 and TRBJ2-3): KAGVTQTPRYLIKTRGQQVTLSCSPISGHRSVSWYQQTPGQGLQFLFEYFSETQRNKGNFPGRFSGRQFSNSRSEMNVSTLELGDSALYLCASRGGISTDTQYFGPGTRLTVL.

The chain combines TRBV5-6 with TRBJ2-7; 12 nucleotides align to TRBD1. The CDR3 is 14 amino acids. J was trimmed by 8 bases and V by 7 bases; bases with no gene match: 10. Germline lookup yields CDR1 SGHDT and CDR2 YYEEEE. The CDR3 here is CASGGGQGASKQYF. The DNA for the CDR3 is TGTGCCAGCGGGGGGGGACAGGGGGCGAGTAAGCAGTACTTC.

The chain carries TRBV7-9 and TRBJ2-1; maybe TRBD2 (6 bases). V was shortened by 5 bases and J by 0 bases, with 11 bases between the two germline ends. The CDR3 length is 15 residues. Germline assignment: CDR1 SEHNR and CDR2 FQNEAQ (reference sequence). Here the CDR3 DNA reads TGTGCCAGCAGCCTTAGCGGTAGCTCCTACAATGAGCAGTTCTTC. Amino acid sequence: CASSLSGSSYNEQFF. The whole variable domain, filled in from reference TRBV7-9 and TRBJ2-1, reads DTGVSQNPRHKITKRGQNVTFRCDPISEHNRLYWYRQTLGQGPEFLTYFQNEAQLEKSRLLSDRFSAERPKGSFSTLEIQRTEQGDSAMYLCASSLSGSSYNEQFFGPGTRLTVL.

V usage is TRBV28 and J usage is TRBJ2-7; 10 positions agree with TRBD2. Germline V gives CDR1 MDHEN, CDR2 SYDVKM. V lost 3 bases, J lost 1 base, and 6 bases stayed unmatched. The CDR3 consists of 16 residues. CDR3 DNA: TGTGCCAGCAGTTTCATACGGACTAGCGGATCCTACGAGCAGTACTTC. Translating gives CASSFIRTSGSYEQYF.

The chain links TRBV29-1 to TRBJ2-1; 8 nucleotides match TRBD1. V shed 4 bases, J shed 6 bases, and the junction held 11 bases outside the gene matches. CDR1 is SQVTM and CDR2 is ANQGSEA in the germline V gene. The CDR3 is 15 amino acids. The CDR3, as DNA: TGCAGCGTTGTATCTCGGCAGGGGGCCTTCAATGAGCAGTTCTTC. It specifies CSVVSRQGAFNEQFF.

The CDR3 DNA reads TGCGCCAGCAGCTTACAGGGGGCAGGCACAGATACGCAGTATTTT. It specifies CASSLQGAGTDTQYF. The rearrangement uses TRBV5-1 and TRBJ2-3; 9 bases are shared with TRBD1. The CDR3 has 15 residues. CDR1 is SGHRS, CDR2 YFSETQ, per germline. The J segment lost 1 base and the V segment lost 2 bases, leaving 2 bases of the junction unmatched.

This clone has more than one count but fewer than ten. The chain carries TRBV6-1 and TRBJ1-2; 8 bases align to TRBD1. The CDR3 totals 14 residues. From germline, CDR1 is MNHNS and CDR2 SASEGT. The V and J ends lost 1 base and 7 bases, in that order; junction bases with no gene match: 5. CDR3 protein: CASSEGAGGVGYTF. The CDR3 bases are TGTGCCAGCAGTGAAGGGGCAGGGGGCGTTGGCTACACCTTC.

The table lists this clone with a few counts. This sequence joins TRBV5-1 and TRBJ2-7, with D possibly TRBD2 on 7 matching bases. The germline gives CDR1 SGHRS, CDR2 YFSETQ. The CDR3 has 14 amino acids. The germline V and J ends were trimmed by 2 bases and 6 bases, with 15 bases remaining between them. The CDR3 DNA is TGCGCCAGCAGCTTAGGGGGACTACCGACCGAGCAGTACTTC. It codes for CASSLGGLPTEQYF. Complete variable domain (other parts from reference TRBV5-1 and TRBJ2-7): KAGVTQTPRYLIKTRGQQVTLSCSPISGHRSVSWYQQTPGQGLQFLFEYFSETQRNKGNFPGRFSGRQFSNSRSEMNVSTLELGDSALYLCASSLGGLPTEQYFGPGTRLTVT.

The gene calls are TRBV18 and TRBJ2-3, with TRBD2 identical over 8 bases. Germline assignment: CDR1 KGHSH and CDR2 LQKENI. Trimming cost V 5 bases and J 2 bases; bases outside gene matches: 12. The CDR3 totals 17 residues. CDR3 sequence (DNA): TGTGCCAGCTCAGCACAGTTTAGCGGGAAGGACACAGATACGCAGTATTTT. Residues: CASSAQFSGKDTDTQYF.

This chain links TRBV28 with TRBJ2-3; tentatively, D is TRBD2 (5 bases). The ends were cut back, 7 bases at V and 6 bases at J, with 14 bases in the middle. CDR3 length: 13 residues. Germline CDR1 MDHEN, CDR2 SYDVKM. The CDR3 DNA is TGTGCCAGCACTAGCCCCCAACGGGATACGCAGTATTTT. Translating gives CASTSPQRDTQYF.

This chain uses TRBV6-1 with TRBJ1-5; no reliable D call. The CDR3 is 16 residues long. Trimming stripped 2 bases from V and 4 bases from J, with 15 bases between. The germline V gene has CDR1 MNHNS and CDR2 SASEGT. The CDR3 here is CASSESSGFSNQPQHF. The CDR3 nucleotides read TGTGCCAGCAGTGAATCCTCCGGGTTTAGTAATCAGCCCCAGCATTTT.